The clone carrying this T cell receptor beta chain was seen more than once but under ten times. In germline, CDR1 is MDHEN, CDR2 SYDVKM. V was cut by 1 base and J by 1 base, with 11 bases left in between. The CDR3 is made up of 15 amino acids. Time point given: patch test 3, about 24 weeks after DPC sensitization. Treatment described: therapeutic diphenylcyclopropenone sensitization with weekly scalp DPC. These data come from a study of human T cells and chemical hapten exposure. Methods used by the authors: Per sample, the median was about 95,000 TCRs, with values from 23,224 to 690,600. TCRdb re-called the RACE reads through MiXCR, storing one row per CDR3 protein. The V and J calls reflect TCRdb's pipeline rather than the authors' work. The repertoire holds 150,000 to 200,000 distinct CDR3 sequences, with 24% as singletons.

The J gene is TRBJ2-7, the V gene TRBV28; maybe TRBD2 (6 bases). This TCR was recovered from a woman between 40 and 55 years old with alopecia areata. Some clones in this sample may be carry-over from other donors' samples. Specimen: whole blood, collected in connection with sensitization to the hapten diphenylcyclopropenone (DPC). This CDR3 reads CASSLSRGGSYEQYF. The CDR3 DNA sequence: TGTGCCAGCAGTTTATCCCGAGGAGGGTCCTACGAGCAGTACTTC. Based on the CDR3 plus reference TRBV28 and TRBJ2-7, the full variable domain is DVKVTQSSRYLVKRTGEKVFLECVQDMDHENMFWYRQDPGLGLRLIYFSYDVKMKEKGDIPEGYSVSREKKERFSLILESASTNQTSMYLCASSLSRGGSYEQYFGPGTRLTVT.